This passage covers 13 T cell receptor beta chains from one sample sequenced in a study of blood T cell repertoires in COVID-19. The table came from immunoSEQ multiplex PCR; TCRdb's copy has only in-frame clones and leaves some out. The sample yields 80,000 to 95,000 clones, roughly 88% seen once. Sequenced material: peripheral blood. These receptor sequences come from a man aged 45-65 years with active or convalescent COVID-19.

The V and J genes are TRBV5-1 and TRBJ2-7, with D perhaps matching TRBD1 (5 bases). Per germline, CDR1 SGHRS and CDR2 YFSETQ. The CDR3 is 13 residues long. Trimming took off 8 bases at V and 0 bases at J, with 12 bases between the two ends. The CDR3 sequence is CASRQPSSYEQYF. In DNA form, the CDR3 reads TGCGCCAGTCGACAGCCTAGCTCCTACGAGCAGTACTTC.

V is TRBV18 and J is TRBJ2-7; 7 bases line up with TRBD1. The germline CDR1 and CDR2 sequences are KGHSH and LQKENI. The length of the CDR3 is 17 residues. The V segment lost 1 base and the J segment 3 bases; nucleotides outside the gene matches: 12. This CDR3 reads CASSPLGQTGRYYEQYF. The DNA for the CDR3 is TGTGCCAGCTCACCACTTGGGCAGACAGGGCGATACTACGAGCAGTACTTC.

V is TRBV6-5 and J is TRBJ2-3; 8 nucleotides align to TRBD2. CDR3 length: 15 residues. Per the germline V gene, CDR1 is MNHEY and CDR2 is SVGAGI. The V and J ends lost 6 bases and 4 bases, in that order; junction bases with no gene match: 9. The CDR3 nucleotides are TGTGCCAGCAGCGGGGTCGGGGGGGCAGCAGATACGCAGTATTTT. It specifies CASSGVGGAADTQYF.

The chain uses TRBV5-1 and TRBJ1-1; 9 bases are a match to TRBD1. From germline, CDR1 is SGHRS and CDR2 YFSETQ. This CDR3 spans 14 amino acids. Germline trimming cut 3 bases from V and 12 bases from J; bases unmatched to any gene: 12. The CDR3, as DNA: TGCGCCAGCAGCTCGACCACGGGACAGGGAATAACTTTCTTT. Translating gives CASSSTTGQGITFF.

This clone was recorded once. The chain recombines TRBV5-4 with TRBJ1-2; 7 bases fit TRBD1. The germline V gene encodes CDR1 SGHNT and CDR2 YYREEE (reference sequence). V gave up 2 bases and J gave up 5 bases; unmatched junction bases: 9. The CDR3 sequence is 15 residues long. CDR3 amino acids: CASSFRGGAGYGYTF. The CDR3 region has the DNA TGTGCCAGCAGCTTTAGAGGGGGCGCTGGTTATGGCTACACCTTC.

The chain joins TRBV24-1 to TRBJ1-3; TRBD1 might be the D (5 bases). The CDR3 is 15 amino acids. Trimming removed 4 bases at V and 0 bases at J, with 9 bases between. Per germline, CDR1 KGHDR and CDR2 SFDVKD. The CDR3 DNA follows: TGTGCCACCAGTGAAACAGGCATCTCTGGAAACACCATATATTTT. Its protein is CATSETGISGNTIYF.

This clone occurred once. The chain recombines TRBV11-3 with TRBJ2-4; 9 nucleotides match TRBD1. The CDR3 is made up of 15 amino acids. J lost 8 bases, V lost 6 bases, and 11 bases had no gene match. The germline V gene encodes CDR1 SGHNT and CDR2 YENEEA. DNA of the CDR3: TGTGCCAGCAGACCCCTACAGGGGGCTGGAGACATTCAGTACTTC. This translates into CASRPLQGAGDIQYF.

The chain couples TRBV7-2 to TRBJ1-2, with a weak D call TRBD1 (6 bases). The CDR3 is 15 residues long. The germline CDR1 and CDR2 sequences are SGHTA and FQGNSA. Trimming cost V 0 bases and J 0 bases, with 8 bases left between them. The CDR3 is CASSLAGGPNYGYTF. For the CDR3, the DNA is TGTGCCAGCAGCTTAGCCGGGGGGCCTAACTATGGCTACACCTTC.

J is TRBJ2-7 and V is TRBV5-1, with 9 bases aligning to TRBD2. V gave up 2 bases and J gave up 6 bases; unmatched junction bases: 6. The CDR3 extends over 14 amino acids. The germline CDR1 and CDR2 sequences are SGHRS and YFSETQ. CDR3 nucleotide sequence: TGCGCCAGCAGCTTTGGCGGGAGGGCGGGCGAGCAGTACTTC. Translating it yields CASSFGGRAGEQYF.

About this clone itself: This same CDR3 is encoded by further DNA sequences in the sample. In DNA form, the CDR3 reads TGTGCCAGTAGTATAGACAGGGTTGGCAATCAGCCCCAGCATTTT. Translated: CASSIDRVGNQPQHF. The V call is TRBV19, the J call TRBJ1-5; D perhaps matches TRBD1 (5 bases). The V and J ends lost 0 bases and 2 bases respectively, with 8 bases between them. Germline CDR1 LNHDA, CDR2 SQIVND (reference sequence). CDR3 size: 15 residues.

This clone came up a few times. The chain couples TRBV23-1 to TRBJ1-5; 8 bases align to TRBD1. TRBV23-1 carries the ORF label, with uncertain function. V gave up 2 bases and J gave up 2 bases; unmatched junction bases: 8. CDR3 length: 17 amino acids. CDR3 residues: CASSQISGGAGNQPQHF. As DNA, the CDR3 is TGCGCCAGCAGTCAAATATCAGGGGGCGCTGGCAATCAGCCCCAGCATTTT.

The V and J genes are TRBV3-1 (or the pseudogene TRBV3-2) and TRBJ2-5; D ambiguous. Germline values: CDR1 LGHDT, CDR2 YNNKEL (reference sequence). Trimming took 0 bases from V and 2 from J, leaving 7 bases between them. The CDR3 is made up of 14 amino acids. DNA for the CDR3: TGTGCCAGCAGCCAAGAAACCTATCAAGAGACCCAGTACTTC. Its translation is CASSQETYQETQYF.

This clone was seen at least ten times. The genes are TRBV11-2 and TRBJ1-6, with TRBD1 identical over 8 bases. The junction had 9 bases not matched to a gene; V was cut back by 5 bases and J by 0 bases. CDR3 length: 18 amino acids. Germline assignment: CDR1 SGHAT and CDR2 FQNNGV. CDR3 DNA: TGTGCCAGCAGCCCGCGACCAGGGGGCAGCTCCTATAATTCACCCCTCCACTTT. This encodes CASSPRPGGSSYNSPLHF.